These T cell receptor beta chains were read from a single sample in a study of shared clonotypes between healthy human individuals. Measured with immunoSEQ multiplex PCR; TCRdb has only the in-frame clones, and not every one. The top ten clones hold about 1.1% of a sample with about 2 million clones, about 95% of them seen once. What was sequenced was naive CD8+ T cells sorted from blood. The receptors stem from a man between 18 and 35 years old in good health. Each CDR3 is given with its conserved first and last residue. The order of the fields is clone size, J gene, D gene, V gene, CDR3 DNA, CDR3 protein. The D gene is left open where the match is weak. Clone size is not always given. Where it is, it says once, few, many or a class for expanded clones.

.	TRBJ2-1	.	TRBV6-5	TGTGCCAGCAGTACCCTATACAATGAGCAGTTCTTC	CASSTLYNEQFF
.	TRBJ2-2	TRBD1	TRBV27	TGTGCCAGCAGTCAGGGGGCAGGGGCGACCGGGGAGCTGTTTTTT	CASSQGAGATGELFF
.	TRBJ1-6	.	TRBV5-4	TGTGCCAGCAGCTTGTCCCAGGGGTTGTCACCCCTCCACTTT	CASSLSQGLSPLHF
.	TRBJ2-5	TRBD1	TRBV11-2	TGTGCCAGCAGCGTCGGGACAGCCGATCAAGAGACCCAGTACTTC	CASSVGTADQETQYF
.	TRBJ2-7	.	TRBV7-9	TGTGCCAGCAGCTTAGGGACTCTGCTGCACGAGCAGTACTTC	CASSLGTLLHEQYF
.	TRBJ2-2	.	TRBV9	TGTGCCAGCAGAGACGGTGGGACCGGGGAGCTGTTTTTT	CASRDGGTGELFF
.	TRBJ1-3	.	TRBV27	TGTGCCAGCAGGTCCTGGGGCGAGGGGGGAGAAGACACCATATATTTT	CASRSWGEGGEDTIYF
.	TRBJ2-7	TRBD2	TRBV19	TGTGCCAGTAGTATAGGGGGCGGGAGGGTCGTCGAGCAGTACTTC	CASSIGGGRVVEQYF
.	TRBJ2-3	.	TRBV9	TGTGCCAGCAGCGTAGGAATTGGAGATCATCCTAGCACAGATACGCAGTATTTT	CASSVGIGDHPSTDTQYF
once	TRBJ1-1	.	TRBV9	TGTGCCAGCAGCGTAGGAGAGGCCGGAAGCACTGAAGCTTTCTTT	CASSVGEAGSTEAFF
.	TRBJ2-5	.	TRBV4-1	TGCGCCAGCAGCCAAGATCCAGGGGTCGAGACCCAGTACTTC	CASSQDPGVETQYF
.	TRBJ2-7	TRBD1	TRBV7-9	TGTGCCAGCACCACTGACAGGGGGCAATCCTACGAGCAGTACTTC	CASTTDRGQSYEQYF
.	TRBJ2-7	.	TRBV14	TGTGCCAGCAGCCAAGTTGGGGGGAGATACTACGAGCAGTACTTC	CASSQVGGRYYEQYF
.	TRBJ2-5	TRBD1	TRBV2	TGTGCCAGCAGGGGACAGGGTCGATTTGAAGAGACCCAGTACTTC	CASRGQGRFEETQYF
.	TRBJ2-1	TRBD2	TRBV29-1	TGCAGCGTTGATGGCCTAGCGGGGCGCAATGAGCAGTTCTTC	CSVDGLAGRNEQFF
.	TRBJ1-1	.	TRBV4-1	TGCGCCAGCAGCCAAGATGGATACACTGAAGCTTTCTTT	CASSQDGYTEAFF